Described below is a single T cell receptor beta chain sequence and its context. This record belongs to a study of blood T cell repertoires in COVID-19. Background on the study: Spain, Italy and the United States supplied samples that represented acute and convalescent COVID-19. In each case, the material was cDNA or gDNA derived from T cells, B-cell-depleted T cells, or PBMCs.

The CDR3 is made up of 14 amino acids. The germline V gene encodes CDR1 SNHLY and CDR2 FYNNEI. The V end lost 8 bases, the J end lost 0 bases, and 11 bases lay between the germline ends. Original processing methods: Counts of nucleated cells, estimated from reference gene primer amplification, were obtained. Here immunoSEQ multiplex PCR was the method, and the copy in TCRdb shows in-frame clones only, minus some. Clone size and the V and J calls come from that table; the DNA yielded D and trimming. The sample carries over 60,000 clones, roughly nine tenths recorded once. The rearrangement joins TRBV2 to TRBJ1-5; D is perhaps TRBD1 (6 bases). This clonotype originated in a man older than 75 with acute or convalescent COVID-19. The specimen sequenced was peripheral blood. The CDR3 DNA reads as TGTGCCAGCCAGGGGCAGGGTAGCAATCAGCCCCAGCATTTT. Residues: CASQGQGSNQPQHF.